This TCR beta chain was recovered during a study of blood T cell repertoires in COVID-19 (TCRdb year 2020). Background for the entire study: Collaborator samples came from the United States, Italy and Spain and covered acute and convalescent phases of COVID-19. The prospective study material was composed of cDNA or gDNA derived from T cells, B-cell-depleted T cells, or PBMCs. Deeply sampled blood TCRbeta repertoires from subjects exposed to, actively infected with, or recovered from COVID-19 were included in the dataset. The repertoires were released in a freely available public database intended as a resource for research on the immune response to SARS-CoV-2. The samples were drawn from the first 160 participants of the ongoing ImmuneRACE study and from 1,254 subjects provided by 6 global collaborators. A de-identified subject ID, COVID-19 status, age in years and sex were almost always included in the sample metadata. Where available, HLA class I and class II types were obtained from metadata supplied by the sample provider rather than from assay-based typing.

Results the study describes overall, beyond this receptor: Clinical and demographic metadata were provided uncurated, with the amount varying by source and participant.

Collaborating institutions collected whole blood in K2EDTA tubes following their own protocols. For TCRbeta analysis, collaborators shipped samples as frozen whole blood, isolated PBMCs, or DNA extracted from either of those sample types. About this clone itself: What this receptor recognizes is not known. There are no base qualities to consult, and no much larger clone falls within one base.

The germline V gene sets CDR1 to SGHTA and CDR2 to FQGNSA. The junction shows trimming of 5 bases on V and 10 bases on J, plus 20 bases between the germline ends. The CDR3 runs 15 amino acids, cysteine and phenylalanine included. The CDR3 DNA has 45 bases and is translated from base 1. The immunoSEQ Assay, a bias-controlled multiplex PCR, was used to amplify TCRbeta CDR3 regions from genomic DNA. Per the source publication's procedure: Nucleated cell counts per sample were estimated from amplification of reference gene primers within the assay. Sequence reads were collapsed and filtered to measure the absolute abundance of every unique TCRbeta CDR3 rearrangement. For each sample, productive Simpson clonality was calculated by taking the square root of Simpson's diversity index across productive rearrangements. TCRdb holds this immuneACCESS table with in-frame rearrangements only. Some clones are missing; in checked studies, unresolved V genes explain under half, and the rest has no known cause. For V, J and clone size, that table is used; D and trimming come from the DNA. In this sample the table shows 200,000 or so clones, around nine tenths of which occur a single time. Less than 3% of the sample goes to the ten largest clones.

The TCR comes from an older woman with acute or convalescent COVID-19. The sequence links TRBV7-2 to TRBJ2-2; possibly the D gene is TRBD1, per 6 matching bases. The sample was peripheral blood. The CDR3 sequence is CASSPLGNRDMELFF. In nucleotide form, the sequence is TGTGCCAGCAGCCCGCTAGGGAACAGGGATATGGAGCTGTTTTTT.